The rows below give T cell receptor beta chains drawn from one sample of a study of OX40 agonist ivuxolimab in advanced cancers. Produced via immunoSEQ multiplex PCR; TCRdb's table is partial and in-frame only. The data hold approximately 90,000 clones, with 80% to 90% observed a single time. The sequences come from CD4+ or CD8+ T cells sorted from blood, collected in a trial of the OX40 agonist ivuxolimab. Every receptor here comes from an adult with an advanced solid tumor such as melanoma, head and neck, liver or kidney cancer. Both conserved end residues are part of each CDR3. The D gene is left open where the match is weak. A row's size may be missing; if present it is once, few, many or a size class.

CDR3aa | CDR3nt | j_gene | v_gene | d_gene | abundance
CASSYGTGVSNQPQHF | TGTGCCAGCAGTTACGGGACAGGGGTGAGCAATCAGCCCCAGCATTTT | TRBJ1-5 | TRBV6-6 | TRBD1 | .
CASSIETTGGNYGYTF | TGTGCCAGTAGTATAGAAACTACAGGGGGGAACTATGGCTACACCTTC | TRBJ1-2 | TRBV19 | TRBD1 | .
CASSVDDRTLGYGYTF | TGTGCCAGCAGCGTAGACGACAGGACGCTCGGCTATGGCTACACCTTC | TRBJ1-2 | TRBV9 | . | .
CASSLRTGGPQETQYF | TGTGCCAGCAGCCTCCGAACAGGGGGCCCTCAAGAGACCCAGTACTTC | TRBJ2-5 | TRBV7-2 | TRBD1 | .
CASSLGGVEKLFF | TGTGCCAGCAGCTTGGGCGGAGTTGAAAAACTGTTTTTT | TRBJ1-4 | TRBV5-4 | . | once
CASSFQSRVRLTYEQYF | TGTGCCAGCAGCTTCCAAAGCAGGGTACGCCTAACCTACGAGCAGTACTTC | TRBJ2-7 | TRBV7-2 | . | .
CASSTQGAGIQYF | TGCGCCAGCAGCACCCAGGGGGCAGGCATTCAGTACTTC | TRBJ2-4 | TRBV5-1 | TRBD1 | once
CASRPTGVSYEQYF | TGTGCCAGCAGACCTACAGGGGTCTCCTACGAGCAGTACTTC | TRBJ2-7 | TRBV7-2 | TRBD1 | .
CASSRDWNTEAFF | TGTGCCAGCAGCCGAGATTGGAACACTGAAGCTTTCTTT | TRBJ1-1 | TRBV2 | . | .
CASSQDLPSGSRYEQYF | TGCGCCAGCAGCCAAGACCTCCCCAGCGGGAGTCGTTACGAGCAGTACTTC | TRBJ2-7 | TRBV4-3 | TRBD2 | once
CASSPLGGSNYGYTF | TGTGCCAGCAGCCCCCTCGGGGGCTCTAACTATGGCTACACCTTC | TRBJ1-2 | TRBV14 | . | .
CASRFLPGTGSYEQYF | TGTGCCAGCAGGTTCCTCCCCGGGACAGGTTCCTACGAGCAGTACTTC | TRBJ2-7 | TRBV2 | TRBD1 | .
CASSQDSLSNQPQHF | TGTGCCAGCAGCCAAGACTCCCTGAGCAATCAGCCCCAGCATTTT | TRBJ1-5 | TRBV4-2 | . | .
CASSGPSSGELFF | TGTGCCAGCAGTGGGCCCAGTAGCGGGGAGCTGTTTTTT | TRBJ2-2 | TRBV6-1 | . | .
CASSSQLQGEYSYEQYF | TGTGCCAGTAGTAGCCAACTACAGGGGGAATACTCCTACGAGCAGTACTTC | TRBJ2-7 | TRBV19 | TRBD1 | .
CASSRFGQGESYEQYF | TGTGCCAGCAGCCGATTCGGACAGGGGGAATCCTACGAGCAGTACTTC | TRBJ2-7 | TRBV4-2 | TRBD1 | .
CASSETHYEQYF | TGTGCCAGCAGTGAAACCCATTACGAGCAGTACTTC | TRBJ2-7 | TRBV2 | . | .
CASSLSGASYEQYF | TGTGCCAGCAGCTTAAGCGGGGCCAGCTACGAGCAGTACTTC | TRBJ2-7 | TRBV7-9 | TRBD2 | .
CASIGDRHFEKLFF | TGTGCCAGTATAGGGGACAGACATTTCGAAAAACTGTTTTTT | TRBJ1-4 | TRBV19 | TRBD1 | .
CASSVASGNTIYF | TGTGCCAGCAGCGTAGCCTCCGGGAACACCATATATTTT | TRBJ1-3 | TRBV9 | . | .
CASSLAWLDTQYF | TGTGCCAGCAGCTTAGCATGGCTAGATACGCAGTATTTT | TRBJ2-3 | TRBV7-2 | . | .
CASSISTSWLNTEAFF | TGTGCCAGTAGTATCTCCACCTCTTGGTTGAACACTGAAGCTTTCTTT | TRBJ1-1 | TRBV19 | . | .
CASSYRDDTEAFF | TGCGCCAGCAGTTACAGGGACGACACTGAAGCTTTCTTT | TRBJ1-1 | TRBV4-1 | . | .
CASSGDRANTQYF | TGTGCCAGCAGTGGCGACAGAGCAAATACGCAGTATTTT | TRBJ2-3 | TRBV6-1 | . | .
CASSQSAGSYEQYF | TGTGCCAGTAGCCAATCCGCAGGGAGCTACGAGCAGTACTTC | TRBJ2-7 | TRBV19 | . | .
CASSTETGGYGYTF | TGTGCCAGTAGTACTGAGACAGGGGGCTATGGCTACACCTTC | TRBJ1-2 | TRBV19 | TRBD1 | .
CASSRAGRTIGSPLHF | TGTGCCAGCAGCCGAGCTGGACGGACGATAGGTTCACCCCTCCACTTT | TRBJ1-6 | TRBV7-3 | . | .
CAWSVPAGGPQQYF | TGTGCCTGGAGTGTACCAGCGGGGGGGCCGCAGCAGTACTTC | TRBJ2-7 | TRBV30 | TRBD2 | .
CASSPVGMTALNTEAFF | TGTGCCAGCTCACCAGTAGGAATGACAGCCCTCAACACTGAAGCTTTCTTT | TRBJ1-1 | TRBV18 | . | once